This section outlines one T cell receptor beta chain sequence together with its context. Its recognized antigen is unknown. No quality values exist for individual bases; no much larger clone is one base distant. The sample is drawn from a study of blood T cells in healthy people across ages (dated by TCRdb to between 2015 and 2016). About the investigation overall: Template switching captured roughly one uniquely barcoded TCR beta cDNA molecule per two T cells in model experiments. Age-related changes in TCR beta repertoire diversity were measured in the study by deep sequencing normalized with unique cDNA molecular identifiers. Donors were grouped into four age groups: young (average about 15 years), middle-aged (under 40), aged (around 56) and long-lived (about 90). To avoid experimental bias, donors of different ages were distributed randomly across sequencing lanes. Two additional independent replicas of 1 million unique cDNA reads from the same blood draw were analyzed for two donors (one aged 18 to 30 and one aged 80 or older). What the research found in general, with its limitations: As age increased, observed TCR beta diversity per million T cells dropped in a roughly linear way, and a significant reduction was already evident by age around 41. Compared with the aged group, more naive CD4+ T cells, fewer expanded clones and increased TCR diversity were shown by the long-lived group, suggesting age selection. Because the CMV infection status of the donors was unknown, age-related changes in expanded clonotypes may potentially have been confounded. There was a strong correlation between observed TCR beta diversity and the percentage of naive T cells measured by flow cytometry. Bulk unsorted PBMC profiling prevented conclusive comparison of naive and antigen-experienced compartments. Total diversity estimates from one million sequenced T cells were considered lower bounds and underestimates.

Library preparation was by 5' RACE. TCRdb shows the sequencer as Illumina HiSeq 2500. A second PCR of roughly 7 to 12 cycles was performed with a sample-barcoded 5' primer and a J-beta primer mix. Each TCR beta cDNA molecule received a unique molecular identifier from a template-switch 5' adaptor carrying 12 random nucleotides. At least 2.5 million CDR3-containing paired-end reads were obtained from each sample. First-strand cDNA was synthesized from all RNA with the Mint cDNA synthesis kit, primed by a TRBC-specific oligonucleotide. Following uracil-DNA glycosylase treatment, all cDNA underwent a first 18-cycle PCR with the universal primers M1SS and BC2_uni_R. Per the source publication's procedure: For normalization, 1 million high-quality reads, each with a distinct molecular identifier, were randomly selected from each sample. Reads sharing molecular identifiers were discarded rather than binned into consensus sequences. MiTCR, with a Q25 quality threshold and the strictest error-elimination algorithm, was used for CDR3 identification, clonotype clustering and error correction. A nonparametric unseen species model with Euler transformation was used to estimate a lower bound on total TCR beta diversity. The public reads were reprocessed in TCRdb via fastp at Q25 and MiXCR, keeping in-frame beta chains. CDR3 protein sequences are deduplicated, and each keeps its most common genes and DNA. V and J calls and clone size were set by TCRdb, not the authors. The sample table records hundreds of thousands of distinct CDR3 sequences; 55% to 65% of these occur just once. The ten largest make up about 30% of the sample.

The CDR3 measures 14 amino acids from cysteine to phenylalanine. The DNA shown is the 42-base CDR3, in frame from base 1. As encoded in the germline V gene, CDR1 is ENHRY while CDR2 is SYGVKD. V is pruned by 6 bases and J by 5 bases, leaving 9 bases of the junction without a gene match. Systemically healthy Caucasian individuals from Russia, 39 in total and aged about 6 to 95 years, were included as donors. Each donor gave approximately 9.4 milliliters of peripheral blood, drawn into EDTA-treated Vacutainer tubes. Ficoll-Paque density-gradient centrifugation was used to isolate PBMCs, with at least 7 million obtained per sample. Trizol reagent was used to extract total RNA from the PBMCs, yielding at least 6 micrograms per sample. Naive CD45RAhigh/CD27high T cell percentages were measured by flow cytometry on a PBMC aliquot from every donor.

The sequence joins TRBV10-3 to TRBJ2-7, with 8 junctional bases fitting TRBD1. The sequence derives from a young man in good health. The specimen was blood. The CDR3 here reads CAIRRGQEDHEQYF. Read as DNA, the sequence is TGTGCCATCAGGAGGGGACAGGAAGATCACGAGCAGTACTTC.